This T cell receptor (beta chain) was sequenced for a study of chemoradiotherapy in HPV16-positive cancers. Details on this clone: The antigen is unknown.

Clones were read by immunoSEQ multiplex PCR, and TCRdb kept only the in-frame ones, dropping some. This sample has 2,000 to 3,000 clones, with roughly three quarters found just once. CDR1 is SGHRS, CDR2 YFSETQ, per germline. The CDR3 contains 15 residues. The V gene end was trimmed by 0 bases and the J gene end by 5 bases; junction bases not matched to a gene: 5. Over chemoradiotherapy, repertoires were sampled more than once. Study findings and constraints: Better recurrence-free survival went with HPV-responsive T-cell expansion in HPV16-positive patients. During treatment, candidate HPV-specific clones and E7-related motifs expanded in tumor. HPV-specific T cells were functionally defined from only two HPV16-positive patients.

The source material was tumor tissue, sampled from a patient who underwent chemoradiotherapy. The chain is built from TRBV5-1 and TRBJ1-2; 9 bases line up with TRBD1. The receptor's source is a human donor with HPV-associated anogenital cancer. The CDR3 DNA reads TGCGCCAGCAGCTTGGAGGGACAGGGCTCATATGGCTACACCTTC. Amino acids: CASSLEGQGSYGYTF. Supplemented by reference TRBV5-1 and TRBJ1-2, the full variable domain reads KAGVTQTPRYLIKTRGQQVTLSCSPISGHRSVSWYQQTPGQGLQFLFEYFSETQRNKGNFPGRFSGRQFSNSRSEMNVSTLELGDSALYLCASSLEGQGSYGYTFGSGTRLTVV.